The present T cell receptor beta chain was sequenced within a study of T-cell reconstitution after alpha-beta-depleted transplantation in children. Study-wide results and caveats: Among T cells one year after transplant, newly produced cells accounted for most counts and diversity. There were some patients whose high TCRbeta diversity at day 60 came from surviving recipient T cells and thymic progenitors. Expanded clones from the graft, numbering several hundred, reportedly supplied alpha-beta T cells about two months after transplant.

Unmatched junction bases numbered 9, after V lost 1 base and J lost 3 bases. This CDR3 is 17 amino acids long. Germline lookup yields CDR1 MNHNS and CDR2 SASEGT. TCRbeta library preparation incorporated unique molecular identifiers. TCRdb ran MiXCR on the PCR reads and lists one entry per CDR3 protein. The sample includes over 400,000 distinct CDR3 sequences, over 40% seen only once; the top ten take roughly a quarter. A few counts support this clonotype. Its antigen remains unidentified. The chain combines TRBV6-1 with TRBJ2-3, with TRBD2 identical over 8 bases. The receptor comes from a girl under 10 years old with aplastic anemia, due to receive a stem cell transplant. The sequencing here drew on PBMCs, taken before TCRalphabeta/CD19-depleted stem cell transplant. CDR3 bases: TGTGCCAGCAGTGAAGGAAGGCTGGCGGGGGGTACAGATACGCAGTATTTT. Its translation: CASSEGRLAGGTDTQYF.